Following are 26 T cell receptor beta chains from one sample sequenced in a study of metastatic and nonmetastatic thyroid tumors (dated by TCRdb to the early 2020s). Library preparation was by PCR. The instrument given in TCRdb is Illumina HiSeq 4000. In TCRdb, the public reads were trimmed at Q25 with fastp and aligned with MiXCR, with productive beta chains retained. This sample comprises tens of thousands of clones, approximately 15% of them detected only once. About 7% of the sample is held by the ten biggest clonotypes. No treatment had been received by any patient before thyroid surgery. The sequencing sample was made of blood. The receptor source for this set is a male donor with papillary thyroid cancer or a benign thyroid nodule (not recorded which). Some clones in this sample may be carry-over from other donors' samples.

There are many counts of this clone. The identical CDR3 is also encoded by other nucleotide sequences in the sample. This chain links TRBV7-9 with TRBJ1-1, with 7 bases fitting TRBD1. Germline CDR1 is SEHNR and CDR2 is FQNEAQ (reference sequence). This CDR3 comprises 15 residues. V lost 5 bases and J lost 2; bases outside the gene matches: 8. This chain's CDR3 is CASSPPTGSNTEAFF. CDR3 nucleotides: TGTGCCAGCAGCCCCCCGACAGGGTCCAACACTGAAGCTTTCTTT.

The table lists this clone with many counts. This specimen includes other DNA sequences encoding the same CDR3. This chain links TRBV2 with TRBJ2-2; D is uncertain. V was clipped by 8 bases and J by 4 bases, with 5 bases between them. The CDR3 runs 11 residues. Germline assignment: CDR1 SNHLY and CDR2 FYNNEI. Here the CDR3 DNA reads TGTGCCAGCGGCCTCACCGGGGAGCTGTTTTTT. Protein sequence: CASGLTGELFF.

This clone was found many times. This sequence joins TRBV10-3 and TRBJ2-1; no reliable D call. V gave up 6 bases and J gave up 0 bases, with 9 bases separating them. The V gene's germline CDR1 is ENHRY and CDR2 SYGVKD. CDR3 size: 14 residues. The chain's CDR3 is CAIRESYSYNEQFF. The CDR3 DNA sequence: TGTGCCATCAGGGAAAGTTACTCCTACAATGAGCAGTTCTTC.

As for this clone: Germline and junction disagree at one end, which may indicate a read error. The chain links TRBV7-2 to TRBJ2-1, with D perhaps TRBD2 (5 bases). From germline, CDR1 is SGHTA and CDR2 FQGNSA. This CDR3 spans 16 amino acids. CDR3 loop: CVSSLRVGPGYNEQFF. CDR3 coding DNA: TGTGTCAGCAGCCTACGCGTGGGCCCGGGATACAATGAGCAGTTCTTC.

The rearrangement links TRBV28 to TRBJ1-1, with D unclear. V dropped 6 bases and J dropped 0 bases, with 11 bases sitting between them. This CDR3 is 14 amino acids long. Germline CDR1 is MDHEN and CDR2 is SYDVKM. CDR3 region: CASREVRVNTEAFF. The CDR3 DNA follows: TGTGCCAGCAGGGAGGTTCGCGTGAACACTGAAGCTTTCTTT.

The sample holds many counts of this clone. The rearrangement uses TRBV11-1 and TRBJ2-2; TRBD1 matches at 7 bases. The CDR3 runs to 16 residues. CDR1 and CDR2 (germline): SGHAT, FQDESV (reference sequence). With V trimmed by 1 base and J by 6 bases, 8 bases remained unmatched. The CDR3 DNA follows: TGTGCCAGCAGCTTAGTAACAGGGGCGGGCTCCGGGGAGCTGTTTTTT. This codes for CASSLVTGAGSGELFF.

This chain links TRBV4-1 with TRBJ1-2; 7 bases align to TRBD1. CDR1 is MGHRA, CDR2 YSYEKL, per germline. The CDR3 totals 19 residues. V trimming: 0 bases; J trimming: 4 bases; junction bases outside the gene matches: 17. CDR3 in amino acids: CASSQERTKATGLGYGYTF. CDR3 nucleotide sequence: TGCGCCAGCAGCCAAGAAAGAACGAAGGCGACAGGGCTGGGCTATGGCTACACCTTC.

In its sample, this clone was seen many times. The J gene is TRBJ2-5, the V gene TRBV28; D is undetermined. The CDR3 is made up of 11 amino acids. The ends were cut back, 2 bases at V and 5 bases at J, with 3 bases in the middle. CDR1 is MDHEN, CDR2 SYDVKM, per germline. CDR3 nucleotides: TGTGCCAGCAGTTTACGGGAGACCCAGTACTTC. Its protein is CASSLRETQYF.

This clone occurred many times. V gene TRBV12-3 or TRBV12-4 combines with J gene TRBJ1-4, with TRBD1 matching 9 bases. After removal of 3 bases from V and 9 bases from J, the junction contained 5 bases not matched to a gene. This CDR3 is 14 amino acids long. The CDR3 protein is CASSFGQGIQKLFF. In DNA form, the CDR3 reads TGTGCCAGCAGTTTCGGACAGGGGATACAAAAACTGTTTTTT.

This clone was counted many times. The chain uses TRBV7-2 and TRBJ1-1; D is unclear. Germline V gene data show CDR1 as SGHTA and CDR2 as FQGNSA. The V and J ends lost 2 bases and 8 bases respectively, with 12 bases between them. This CDR3 contains 13 residues. Written as DNA, the CDR3 is TGTGCCAGCAGCTTATCACAGCCGCAAGAAGCTTTCTTT. Amino acids: CASSLSQPQEAFF.

This clone was found many times. The rearrangement links TRBV6-1 to TRBJ2-1; the D gene is possibly TRBD2 (6 bases). This CDR3 contains 15 residues. Germline assignment: CDR1 MNHNS and CDR2 SASEGT. V lost 3 bases and J 5 bases, leaving 14 bases between the germline ends. CDR3 sequence reads: CASSDGTGAHNEQFF. For the CDR3, the DNA is TGTGCCAGCAGTGACGGGACGGGAGCCCACAATGAGCAGTTCTTC.

The chain carries TRBV5-6 and TRBJ1-5, with D uncertain. The germline CDR1 and CDR2 sequences are SGHDT and YYEEEE. The CDR3 is made up of 16 amino acids. Trimming stripped 0 bases from V and 2 bases from J, with 12 bases between. This CDR3 reads CASSLGAGGGNQPQHF. The CDR3 DNA follows: TGTGCCAGCAGCTTGGGCGCGGGCGGGGGCAATCAGCCCCAGCATTTT. The full variable domain, its missing parts supplied by reference TRBV5-6 and TRBJ1-5, is DAGVTQSPTHLIKTRGQQVTLRCSPKSGHDTVSWYQQALGQGPQFIFQYYEEEERQRGNFPDRFSGHQFPNYSSELNVNALLLGDSALYLCASSLGAGGGNQPQHFGDGTRLSIL.

The sample holds a few counts of this clone. CDR3 residues: CASSLLLGVTQYF. CDR3 DNA: TGTGCCAGCAGTTTGTTACTCGGAGTCACGCAGTATTTT. J is TRBJ2-3 and V is TRBV27, with D uncertain. V was pared by 3 bases and J by 9 bases, with 13 bases between. This CDR3 region has 13 residues. Germline V gives CDR1 MNHEY, CDR2 SMNVEV (reference sequence).

In this sample, this clone turned up many times. The V and J genes are TRBV4-3 and TRBJ1-1; D uncertain. The CDR3 sequence is 15 residues long. Germline-derived CDR1 and CDR2 are LGHNA and YSLEER. V shed 0 bases and J shed 4 bases, with 12 bases lying between them. Here the CDR3 DNA reads TGCGCCAGCAGCCAAGATTCTGCCTTTTCCACTGAAGCTTTCTTT. Translating gives CASSQDSAFSTEAFF.

The table lists this clone with many counts. The chain uses TRBV6-4 and TRBJ1-6; D possibly corresponds to TRBD1 (5 bases). The CDR3 is 17 residues long. The germline V and J ends were trimmed by 5 bases and 9 bases, with 23 bases remaining between them. Germline V lookup: CDR1 MRHNA, CDR2 SNTAGT. The chain's CDR3 is CASSPREVLFPSSPLHF. The CDR3 DNA reads as TGTGCCAGCAGTCCCAGGGAAGTCCTTTTTCCGAGTTCACCCCTCCACTTT.

A note on this clone: Other DNA sequences of this sample code for an identical CDR3. The chain combines TRBV6-1 with TRBJ2-7, with D possibly being TRBD1 (6 bases). V was shortened by 9 bases and J by 4 bases, with 16 bases between the two germline ends. CDR1 is MNHNS and CDR2 is SASEGT in the germline V gene. The CDR3 loop spans 13 amino acids. The chain's CDR3 is CASKKTGGYEQYF. The CDR3 nucleotides are TGTGCCAGTAAAAAGACAGGAGGTTACGAGCAGTACTTC.

V usage is TRBV27 and J usage is TRBJ1-1, with a weak D call TRBD1 (6 bases). The CDR3 is 15 residues long. The V end was cut by 11 bases, the J end by 0 bases, with 19 bases between. The V gene's germline CDR1 is MNHEY and CDR2 SMNVEV (reference sequence). The CDR3 spells CAGTRGGGLNTEAFF. The CDR3 DNA is TGTGCCGGCACAAGAGGGGGGGGGCTGAACACTGAAGCTTTCTTT.

There are many counts of this clone. The genes are TRBV5-6 and TRBJ2-1, with D possibly being TRBD1 or TRBD2 (5 bases each). With 3 bases removed from V and 0 bases from J, the gap between germline ends came to 10 bases. In germline, CDR1 is SGHDT, CDR2 YYEEEE. The CDR3 has 15 amino acids. The chain's CDR3 is CASSWGPSSYNEQFF. For the CDR3, the DNA is TGTGCCAGCAGCTGGGGACCGAGCTCCTACAATGAGCAGTTCTTC.

As to this clone: A much larger clone sits a single nucleotide away, making a read error possible. The chain employs TRBV20-1 and TRBJ2-3; D remains unclear. The germline gives CDR1 DFQATT, CDR2 SNEGSKA (reference sequence). The CDR3 is 14 residues long. This CDR3 is CSATKELSTDTHYF. The CDR3 DNA follows: TGCAGTGCTACTAAGGAGTTAAGCACGGATACGCATTATTTT.

This clone was observed a handful of times. The chain carries TRBV6-2 or TRBV6-3 and TRBJ2-5; a possible D gene is TRBD2 (5 bases). V gave up 6 bases and J gave up 5 bases, with 13 bases separating them. The germline gives CDR1 MNHEY, CDR2 SVGEGT. This CDR3 contains 13 residues. The CDR3 here is CASSRTGSETQYF. CDR3 in DNA: TGTGCCAGCAGCCGGACTGGGTCGGAGACCCAGTACTTC.

In regard to this clone: Other nucleotide sequences in the sample specify the same CDR3. The chain uses TRBV5-6 and TRBJ2-3; D remains ambiguous. Between the trimmed V and J ends, which lost 0 bases and 6 bases, there was a span of 2 bases. CDR1 and CDR2 (germline): SGHDT, YYEEEE. The CDR3 runs 11 residues. CDR3 coding DNA: TGTGCCAGCAGCTTGGGTGATACGCAGTATTTT. Protein: CASSLGDTQYF.

Points on this clone: The junction differs from germline at one of its ends, possibly a read error. V and J are TRBV20-1 and TRBJ2-5, with a tentative D call TRBD2 (6 bases). Germline V gene sequence: CDR1 DFQATT, CDR2 SNEGSKA (reference sequence). The CDR3 has 16 amino acids. The CDR3 nucleotides are TGCAGTGCTAGAGATCGCCCCGGGAGAGGGCAAGACACCCAGTGCTTC. Translated, it gives CSARDRPGRGQDTQCF.

This clone was found many times. This chain connects TRBV20-1 to TRBJ2-7, with TRBD2 matching over 11 bases. Germline loops: CDR1 DFQATT, CDR2 SNEGSKA (reference sequence). The CDR3 covers 16 residues. Unmatched junction bases numbered 6, after V lost 1 base and J lost 1 base. CDR3 sequence: CSARGGTSGLSYEQYF. Written as DNA, the CDR3 is TGCAGTGCTAGAGGCGGGACTAGCGGCCTTTCCTACGAGCAGTACTTC.

This clone was recorded at least ten times. The CDR3 bases are TGTGCCAGCAGTTCCCCTTGGTACGGGACAGGGGATAATGAGCAGTTCTTC. Translating gives CASSSPWYGTGDNEQFF. The chain uses TRBV27 and TRBJ2-1; the match to TRBD1 covers 10 bases. The germline gives CDR1 MNHEY, CDR2 SMNVEV (reference sequence). The CDR3 consists of 17 residues. Trimming at V came to 4 bases and at J to 7 bases, leaving 13 bases not matched to a gene.

This clone has just a few counts. The chain combines TRBV28 with TRBJ2-7, with 13 bases aligning to TRBD2. The CDR3 totals 15 residues. V shed 5 bases, J shed 6 bases, and the junction held 7 bases outside the gene matches. The germline gives CDR1 MDHEN, CDR2 SYDVKM. CDR3: CASSPRLAGGFEQYF. As DNA, the CDR3 is TGTGCCAGCAGTCCCCGACTAGCGGGAGGATTCGAGCAGTACTTC.

This clone was observed at least ten times. CDR3 coding DNA: TGTGCCAGTAGTAAAGGGACTAGCGGGAGGGGAAATGAGCAGTTCTTC. Its protein product is CASSKGTSGRGNEQFF. The rearrangement links TRBV19 to TRBJ2-1; 16 bases are a match to TRBD2. The germline gives CDR1 LNHDA, CDR2 SQIVND (reference sequence). The junction had 4 bases not matched to a gene; V was cut back by 4 bases and J by 7 bases. The CDR3 loop spans 16 amino acids.